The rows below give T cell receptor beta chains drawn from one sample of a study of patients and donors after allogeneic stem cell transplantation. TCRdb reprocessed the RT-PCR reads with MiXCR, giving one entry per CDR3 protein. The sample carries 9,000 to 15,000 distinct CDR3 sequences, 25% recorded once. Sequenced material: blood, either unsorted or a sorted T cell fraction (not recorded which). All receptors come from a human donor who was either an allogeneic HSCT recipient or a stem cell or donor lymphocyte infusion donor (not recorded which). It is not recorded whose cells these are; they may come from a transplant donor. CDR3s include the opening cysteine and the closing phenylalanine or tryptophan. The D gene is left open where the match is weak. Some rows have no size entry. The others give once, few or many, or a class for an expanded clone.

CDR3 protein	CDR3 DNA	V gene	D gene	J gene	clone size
CASSLSLRASGSHEQFF	TGTGCCAGCAGTTTATCTCTCCGGGCTAGCGGGAGCCATGAGCAGTTCTTC	TRBV27	TRBD2	TRBJ2-1	few
CAWSVANTIYF	TGTGCCTGGAGTGTGGCAAACACCATATATTTT	TRBV30	-	TRBJ1-3	-
CASTQRGGKDHEQYF	TGTGCCAGCACTCAAAGGGGAGGGAAGGACCACGAGCAGTACTTC	TRBV3-1	TRBD2	TRBJ2-7	few
CAISEYGTDPYNEQFF	TGTGCCATCAGTGAGTATGGGACAGATCCCTACAATGAGCAGTTCTTC	TRBV10-3	TRBD1	TRBJ2-1	few
CASSSLGAGELFF	TGTGCCAGCAGCTCCCTGGGGGCCGGGGAGCTGTTTTTT	TRBV5-5	-	TRBJ2-2	-
CASSPLQEGGYGYTF	TGTGCCAGCAGTCCCCTTCAGGAGGGAGGCTATGGCTACACCTTC	TRBV6-8	-	TRBJ1-2	few
CASSYGTGMAYEQYF	TGTGCCAGCAGTTACGGGACAGGGATGGCCTACGAGCAGTACTTC	TRBV6-5	TRBD1	TRBJ2-7	-
CASSFSSGSGNEQFF	TGTGCCAGCAGCTTCTCTAGCGGGAGCGGAAATGAGCAGTTCTTC	TRBV7-9	TRBD2	TRBJ2-1	-
CASKRSGFFSVQFF	TGTGCCAGCAAGAGGAGCGGTTTCTTTAGTGTGCAGTTCTTC	TRBV27	-	TRBJ2-1	-
CASSPLGGGSPNEQFF	TGTGCCAGCAGCCCTCTAGGAGGCGGGAGTCCCAATGAGCAGTTCTTC	TRBV7-3	TRBD2	TRBJ2-1	-
CADDPGQCGYTF	TGTGCCGATGACCCCGGACAGTGTGGCTACACCTTC	TRBV6-5	-	TRBJ1-2	few
CASSLSSEASGNTIYF	TGCGCCAGCAGCTTGTCGTCTGAGGCCTCTGGAAACACCATATATTTT	TRBV5-1	-	TRBJ1-3	many
CASSPRLAGGSEQYF	TGTGCCAGCAGCCCCCGTTTGGCGGGAGGGAGCGAGCAGTACTTC	TRBV9	TRBD2	TRBJ2-7	few
CASSQDPVFNTEAFF	TGCGCCAGCAGCCAAGACCCCGTGTTTAACACTGAAGCTTTCTTT	TRBV4-3	-	TRBJ1-1	few
CASSLMGRRVGGYTF	TGTGCCAGCAGCTTAATGGGCAGGAGAGTAGGTGGCTACACCTTC	TRBV5-8	-	TRBJ1-2	-
CASRNRDYYTGELFF	TGTGCCAGTAGGAACCGGGACTATTACACCGGGGAGCTGTTTTTT	TRBV19	TRBD2	TRBJ2-2	once
CSVAGTGVYEQYF	TGCAGCGTTGCAGGGACAGGAGTTTACGAGCAGTACTTC	TRBV29-1	TRBD1	TRBJ2-7	-
CASSSQGPTEAFF	TGTGCCAGCAGCTCACAGGGACCCACTGAAGCTTTCTTT	TRBV11-2	-	TRBJ1-1	few
CASSFGGDYGYTF	TGTGCCAGCAGTTTTGGGGGAGACTATGGCTACACCTTC	TRBV27	-	TRBJ1-2	-
CASSFFYPMNTEAFF	TGTGCCAGCAGCTTCTTTTATCCAATGAACACTGAAGCTTTCTTT	TRBV7-9	-	TRBJ1-1	few
CASSFLGTGGAMNTEVFF	TGTGCCAGCAGCTTCCTAGGGACAGGGGGAGCGATGAACACTGAAGTTTTCTTT	TRBV12-3/TRBV12-4	TRBD1	TRBJ1-1	-
CSASQGRNTEAFF	TGCAGTGCTAGCCAGGGGAGGAACACTGAAGCTTTCTTT	TRBV20-1	-	TRBJ1-1	many
CASSLAYRRETQYF	TGTGCCAGCAGCTTGGCCTACAGGCGGGAGACCCAGTACTTC	TRBV5-6	-	TRBJ2-5	-
CATSGYTGELFF	TGTGCCACCAGTGGGTACACCGGGGAGCTGTTTTTT	TRBV24-1	-	TRBJ2-2	few
CASSTLGVSSYEQYF	TGTGCCAGTAGTACTCTTGGCGTAAGCTCCTACGAGCAGTACTTC	TRBV19	-	TRBJ2-7	-
CASSTDRGNTIYF	TGTGCCAGCAGCACTGACAGGGGTAACACCATATATTTT	TRBV7-6	TRBD1	TRBJ1-3	-
CASSALAGGPVSYNEQFF	TGTGCCAGCAGCGCTTTAGCGGGAGGCCCTGTCTCTTACAATGAGCAGTTCTTC	TRBV9	TRBD2	TRBJ2-1	-
CASRKRGPSYF	TGTGCCAGCAGGAAGCGGGGCCCCTCGTACTTC	TRBV12-3/TRBV12-4	TRBD2	TRBJ2-7	-
CASSEAEGSEQETQYF	TGTGCCAGCAGTGAAGCTGAGGGGAGTGAGCAAGAGACCCAGTACTTC	TRBV2	-	TRBJ2-5	-
CASSLYRGGEAFF	TGTGCCAGCAGCCTCTATCGTGGAGGTGAAGCTTTCTTT	TRBV11-3	-	TRBJ1-1	few
CASSLGVGQANQPQHF	TGTGCCAGCAGCTTAGGAGTAGGGCAGGCTAATCAGCCCCAGCATTTT	TRBV7-9	-	TRBJ1-5	-
CAWSKGWYNEQFF	TGTGCCTGGAGTAAGGGGTGGTACAATGAGCAGTTCTTC	TRBV30	-	TRBJ2-1	-
CASSERDRVLGGYTF	TGCGCCAGCAGCGAGAGGGACAGGGTATTAGGTGGCTACACCTTC	TRBV4-3	TRBD1	TRBJ1-2	-
CASSESQGVQPQHF	TGTGCCAGCAGTGAGTCCCAGGGAGTACAGCCCCAGCATTTT	TRBV6-4	-	TRBJ1-5	-
CASSLAATNTEAFF	TGCGCCAGCAGCTTGGCGGCAACGAACACTGAAGCTTTCTTT	TRBV5-1	-	TRBJ1-1	few